This entry concerns a single TCR beta chain. Produced via immunoSEQ multiplex PCR; TCRdb's table is partial and in-frame only. The data contain about 74,000 clones, 92% of them singletons. From germline, CDR1 is LNHDA and CDR2 SQIVND (reference sequence). The CDR3 is 15 amino acids. V was shortened by 6 bases and J by 0 bases, with 11 bases between the two germline ends. This sample stems from a study of T cell changes during pregnancy in multiple sclerosis. This specimen was peripheral blood, taken after pregnancy. The TCR comes from a female donor in good health, enrolled as a control in a pregnancy study. The rearrangement joins TRBV19 to TRBJ2-2; D might be TRBD2 (6 bases). CDR3 sequence: CASSVAGPNTGELFF. The CDR3 nucleotides read TGTGCCAGTAGCGTCGCGGGACCGAACACCGGGGAGCTGTTTTTT.